This TCR beta chain was recorded in a study of blood T cell repertoires in COVID-19. Study at large: Material from acute and convalescent COVID-19 was sourced from the United States, Italy and Spain. Nucleic acid was either cDNA or gDNA, and it came from T cells, B-cell-depleted T cells, or PBMCs.

With 2 bases clipped from V and 2 bases from J, the junction kept 8 bases outside the gene matches. In germline, CDR1 is KGHSH, CDR2 LQKENI. The CDR3 covers 17 residues. Authors' methods: Amplification of reference gene primers provided the estimated nucleated cell counts. Repertoires were generated with immunoSEQ multiplex PCR, while TCRdb's copy carries only in-frame clones and drops some. For V, J and clone size, that table is used; D and trimming come from the DNA. The sample has about 68,000 clones; roughly nine tenths are singletons. What was sequenced was peripheral blood. This clonotype was sampled from a man aged 35-49 years with COVID-19, enrolled during active disease. This sequence joins TRBV18 and TRBJ1-1, with 10 nucleotides matching TRBD1. The CDR3 here is CASSPYKDRGLNTEAFF. The CDR3 coding sequence is TGTGCCAGCTCACCATACAAGGACAGGGGGTTAAACACTGAAGCTTTCTTT.